Following are 17 T cell receptor beta chains from one sample sequenced in a study of T cell changes during pregnancy in multiple sclerosis. This table comes from immunoSEQ multiplex PCR, and its TCRdb copy is limited to in-frame clones, with some not included. The data contain under 45,000 clones, approximately 94% of them singletons. Specimen: CD4+ T cells from peripheral blood mononuclear cells, collected in the third trimester of pregnancy. These receptors were obtained from a female donor with multiple sclerosis, enrolled in a pregnancy study.

This clone was counted between two and nine times. The rearrangement joins TRBV19 to TRBJ1-1; the D is unclear. Germline loops: CDR1 LNHDA, CDR2 SQIVND (reference sequence). CDR3 size: 16 residues. Trimming took off 3 bases at V and 1 base at J, with 15 bases between the two ends. CDR3 loop: CASSILEGLGNTEAFF. CDR3 coding DNA: TGTGCCAGTAGTATCTTGGAGGGTCTTGGGAACACTGAAGCTTTCTTT.

The chain carries TRBV7-3 and TRBJ1-1, with 7 positions matching TRBD1. The CDR3 extends over 13 amino acids. Looked up from germline, CDR1 is SGHTA and CDR2 is FQGTGA. Losses at the gene ends were 2 bases for V and 8 bases for J; bases not matched to a gene: 5. The CDR3 loop is CASSLSGGDEAFF. CDR3 sequence (DNA): TGTGCCAGCAGCTTATCAGGGGGTGACGAAGCTTTCTTT.

The chain has TRBV7-6 and TRBJ2-7; 9 nucleotides match TRBD2. This CDR3 has 15 amino acids. Looked up from germline, CDR1 is SGHVS and CDR2 is FNYEAQ. After removal of 5 bases from V and 1 base from J, the junction contained 6 bases not matched to a gene. The CDR3 spells CASSPGSGRSYEQYF. DNA for the CDR3: TGTGCCAGCAGCCCGGGGAGCGGGAGGTCCTACGAGCAGTACTTC.

The V call is TRBV18, the J call TRBJ1-5; TRBD1 might be the D (6 bases). Trimming pared 0 bases from V and 6 bases from J, leaving 12 bases between. Germline V gene data show CDR1 as KGHSH and CDR2 as LQKENI. The CDR3 totals 15 residues. CDR3 coding DNA: TGTGCCAGCTCACCACCAGGGGGTTCGGGTCAGCCCCAGCATTTT. The encoded protein is CASSPPGGSGQPQHF.

This chain links TRBV28 with TRBJ2-7; D is unresolved. This CDR3 has 15 amino acids. The V and J ends lost 3 bases and 0 bases respectively, with 12 bases between them. Germline V gene lookup returns CDR1 MDHEN and CDR2 SYDVKM. The DNA of the CDR3 is TGTGCCAGCAGTTTTCTATCCACCCCCTCCTACGAGCAGTACTTC. It specifies CASSFLSTPSYEQYF.

The J gene is TRBJ1-5, the V gene TRBV2; 8 bases align to TRBD1. CDR1 and CDR2 from the germline V gene are SNHLY and FYNNEI. Losses at the gene ends were 7 bases for V and 2 bases for J; bases not matched to a gene: 10. This CDR3 is built from 16 residues. CDR3 nucleotide sequence: TGTGCCAGCACCCCCGGGACAGGTAAAGGCAATCAGCCCCAGCATTTT. This sequence encodes CASTPGTGKGNQPQHF. Drawing the rest from reference TRBV2 and TRBJ1-5, the complete variable domain is EPEVTQTPSHQVTQMGQEVILRCVPISNHLYFYWYRQILGQKVEFLVSFYNNEISEKSEIFDDQFSVERPDGSNFTLKIRSTKLEDSAMYFCASTPGTGKGNQPQHFGDGTRLSIL.

The rearrangement links TRBV5-1 to TRBJ2-2; 8 bases are a match to TRBD1. V shed 0 bases, J shed 7 bases, and the junction held 5 bases outside the gene matches. Germline CDR1 SGHRS, CDR2 YFSETQ. The CDR3 extends over 15 amino acids. The CDR3 loop is CASSLGRGLNGELFF. The DNA of the CDR3 is TGCGCCAGCAGCTTGGGCAGGGGGCTTAACGGGGAGCTGTTTTTT.

The chain has TRBV7-3 and TRBJ1-1; D gene unclear. The CDR3 loop spans 13 amino acids. From germline, CDR1 is SGHTA and CDR2 FQGTGA. Trimming stripped 5 bases from V and 0 bases from J, with 7 bases between. CDR3 residues: CASSRLVNTEAFF. CDR3 nucleotides: TGTGCCAGCAGCCGACTGGTGAACACTGAAGCTTTCTTT.

The rearrangement uses TRBV18 and TRBJ2-1; weak D call: TRBD2 (6 bases). V was pared by 5 bases and J by 9 bases, with 17 bases between. CDR1 and CDR2 (germline): KGHSH, LQKENI. This CDR3 region has 14 residues. The CDR3 sequence is CASSDLTRISEQFF. For the CDR3, the DNA is TGTGCCAGCTCAGATCTGACTAGAATCTCTGAGCAGTTCTTC. Full variable domain (rest looked up from reference TRBV18 and TRBJ2-1): NAGVMQNPRHLVRRRGQEARLRCSPMKGHSHVYWYRQLPEEGLKFMVYLQKENIIDESGMPKERFSAEFPKEGPSILRIQQVVRGDSAAYFCASSDLTRISEQFFGPGTRLTVL.

The rearrangement links TRBV9 to TRBJ2-1, with 7 bases fitting TRBD1. Looked up from germline, CDR1 is SGDLS and CDR2 is YYNGEE. The V segment lost 4 bases and the J segment 8 bases; nucleotides outside the gene matches: 12. The CDR3 is 15 amino acids. Here the CDR3 DNA reads TGTGCCAGCAGCTCCCGGGTAGGGGGCACAGATGAGCAGTTCTTC. Protein product: CASSSRVGGTDEQFF.

CDR3 amino acids: CASSQDRVVGYTF. The CDR3 DNA is TGCGCCAGCAGCCAAGATCGCGTAGTCGGCTACACCTTC. The chain is built from TRBV4-1 and TRBJ1-2; no clear D gene. Germline CDR1 is MGHRA and CDR2 is YSYEKL. CDR3 size: 13 residues. Trimming took off 0 bases at V and 8 bases at J, with 10 bases between the two ends.

This sequence joins TRBV7-9 and TRBJ1-2; D perhaps matches TRBD1 (5 bases). The CDR3 extends over 16 amino acids. Trimming took 1 base from V and 0 from J, leaving 12 bases between them. Germline loops: CDR1 SEHNR, CDR2 FQNEAQ (reference sequence). The CDR3 reads CASSLVSGTTNYGYTF. The CDR3 coding sequence is TGTGCCAGCAGCTTAGTTTCAGGGACTACTAACTATGGCTACACCTTC.

The chain combines TRBV10-3 with TRBJ2-3; 14 bases align to TRBD2. With V trimmed by 4 bases and J by 2 bases, 8 bases remained unmatched. This CDR3 is built from 18 residues. CDR1 and CDR2 (germline): ENHRY, SYGVKD. The CDR3 spells CAISGPRTSGRITDTQYF. The CDR3 DNA reads TGTGCCATCAGTGGGCCCCGGACTAGCGGGAGGATCACAGATACGCAGTATTTT.

The chain recombines TRBV7-3 with TRBJ2-3, with D perhaps TRBD2 (5 bases). The CDR3 is made up of 13 amino acids. The ends were cut back, 2 bases at V and 3 bases at J, with 6 bases in the middle. Germline V CDR1 and CDR2: SGHTA, FQGTGA. DNA for the CDR3: TGTGCCAGCAGCTTAGGGAGAACAGATACGCAGTATTTT. Amino acids: CASSLGRTDTQYF. Looking up the rest from reference TRBV7-3 and TRBJ2-3 gives the full variable domain: GAGVSQTPSNKVTEKGKYVELRCDPISGHTALYWYRQSLGQGPEFLIYFQGTGAADDSGLPNDRFFAVRPEGSVSTLKIQRTERGDSAVYLCASSLGRTDTQYFGPGTRLTVL.

This chain joins TRBV10-3 and TRBJ2-3; 13 bases are a match to TRBD2. The CDR3 contains 16 residues. CDR1 is ENHRY, CDR2 SYGVKD, per germline. After removal of 3 bases from V and 2 bases from J, the junction contained 2 bases not matched to a gene. CDR3 in amino acids: CAISEGTSGATDTQYF. CDR3 nucleotide sequence: TGTGCCATCAGTGAAGGGACTAGCGGGGCCACAGATACGCAGTATTTT.

The chain has TRBV28 and TRBJ1-2, with D tentatively TRBD1 (5 bases). Per germline, CDR1 MDHEN and CDR2 SYDVKM. V lost 2 bases and J lost 1, with 14 bases in between. The CDR3 consists of 16 residues. The CDR3 spells CASSLLGLALNYGYTF. CDR3 coding DNA: TGTGCCAGCAGTTTACTGGGGCTGGCCCTTAACTATGGCTACACCTTC.

This chain links TRBV15 with TRBJ1-1; no clear D. This CDR3 spans 15 amino acids. V dropped 0 bases and J dropped 4 bases, with 12 bases sitting between them. The germline gives CDR1 LNHNV, CDR2 YYDKDF (reference sequence). CDR3 sequence reads: CATSRDGGRGTEAFF. In DNA form, the CDR3 reads TGTGCCACCAGCAGAGATGGTGGGAGAGGCACTGAAGCTTTCTTT.